The present TCR beta chain was sequenced within a study of identical twins. Findings and limits, study-wide: Out-of-frame alpha sequences common to twins exhibited a surplus of low generation probability.

Template switching created a universal primer site, and the cDNA included unique molecular identifiers. A single record per CDR3 protein comes from TCRdb applying MiXCR to the 5' RACE reads. Of 400,000 to 600,000 distinct CDR3 sequences in the sample, around 24% were seen once. Trimming shortened V by 2 bases and J by 4 bases, and 11 bases separated the two germline ends. The CDR3 extends over 14 amino acids. Germline V CDR1 and CDR2: KGHDR, SFDVKD. On this clonotype: Its antigen is currently unknown.

These data were likewise used in another study, on yellow fever vaccine responses in identical twins.

The chain combines TRBV24-1 with TRBJ2-7, with D perhaps TRBD2 (6 bases). Sequencing was performed on CD4+ T cells sorted from blood. The receptor was isolated from a woman between 18 and 30 years old in good health. The CDR3 DNA reads as TGTGCCACCAGTGATTCGGGCGGGAAATACGAGCAGTACTTC. Translation: CATSDSGGKYEQYF.